This T cell receptor beta chain was captured in a study of blood T cells in healthy people across ages. Per sample, extraction of total RNA gave at least 5.5 micrograms in every case. Whole-study findings and limits: It was not possible, with unsorted PBMCs, to conclusively compare naive and antigen-experienced cells. Unknown CMV status may confound age-related changes in expanded clones.

Combining a sample-barcoded 5' primer with a J-beta primer mix, a second PCR ran for roughly 6 to 12 cycles. TCRdb reprocessed the 5' RACE reads with MiXCR, giving one entry per CDR3 protein. The sample lists about 570,000 distinct CDR3 sequences, about 25% occurring once. A word on this clonotype: Its target is not known.

The CDR3 runs to 15 residues. The germline gives CDR1 SGHVS, CDR2 FNYEAQ. V lost 1 base to trimming and J lost 6 bases; unmatched junction nucleotides: 7. Sequencing was performed on blood. The sequence was obtained from a woman between 65 and 79 years old in good health. The chain employs TRBV7-6 and TRBJ2-7; TRBD1 matches 9 bases. This chain's CDR3 is CASSLDWTGAPEQYF. CDR3 nucleotides: TGTGCCAGCAGCTTAGACTGGACAGGGGCTCCCGAGCAGTACTTC.